This T cell receptor (beta chain) was recovered during a study of response to subunit inactivated influenza vaccine. From the RT-PCR reads, TCRdb called clonotypes with MiXCR, one entry per CDR3 protein. The data hold about 170,000 distinct CDR3 sequences, with about 12% observed a single time. This CDR3 region has 14 residues. The V end lost 5 bases, the J end lost 7 bases, and 12 bases lay between the germline ends. Germline CDR1 reads MNHEY; CDR2 reads SVGEGT. Separately, the same data were catalogued under a study of T cells expressing NK-cell markers. This second report adds: 5'RACE template switching built TCR beta cDNA with unique molecular identifiers. With respect to HCMV, seven of the eight sequenced donors were seropositive, and one was seronegative.

The TCR was taken from a man over 45 who received an inactivated influenza vaccine. This chain links TRBV6-2 or TRBV6-3 with TRBJ1-6; D might be TRBD1 (5 bases). This sample comprised CD8+ T cells sorted from PBMCs, obtained roughly 12 days after vaccination. The CDR3 DNA sequence: TGTGCCAGCAGTACGCGACAGCCGAATTCACCCCTCCACTTT. Its translation is CASSTRQPNSPLHF.